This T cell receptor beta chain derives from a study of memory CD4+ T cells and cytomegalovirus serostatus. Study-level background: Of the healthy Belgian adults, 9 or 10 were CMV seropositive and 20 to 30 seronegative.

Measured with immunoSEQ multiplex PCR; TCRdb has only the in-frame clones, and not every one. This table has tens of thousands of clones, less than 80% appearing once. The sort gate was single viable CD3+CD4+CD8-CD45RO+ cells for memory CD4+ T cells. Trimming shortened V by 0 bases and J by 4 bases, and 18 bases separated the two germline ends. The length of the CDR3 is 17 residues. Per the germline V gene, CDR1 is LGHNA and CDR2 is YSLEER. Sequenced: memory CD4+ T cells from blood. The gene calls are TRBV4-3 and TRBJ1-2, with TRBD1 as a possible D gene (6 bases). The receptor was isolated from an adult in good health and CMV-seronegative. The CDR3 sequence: CASSQDLGGARIYGYTF. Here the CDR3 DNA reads TGCGCCAGCAGCCAAGATCTGGGGGGGGCCCGGATCTATGGCTACACCTTC.